A single sample gave rise to the 18 T cell receptor beta chains below, sequenced in a study of blood T cell repertoires in COVID-19. The method was immunoSEQ multiplex PCR; TCRdb's version includes in-frame clones alone and lacks a portion of them. The table includes tens of thousands of clones, about 79% detected once. The sample taken for sequencing was peripheral blood. Source of these receptors: a man aged 55 to 69 with acute or convalescent COVID-19.

This clone was counted at least ten times. The CDR3 region has the DNA TGTGCCAGCAGCTTGGAGACAGCAGGCGGCGGCTACACCTTC. Translating gives CASSLETAGGGYTF. This sequence joins TRBV5-4 and TRBJ1-2; weak D call: TRBD1 (5 bases). From germline, CDR1 is SGHNT and CDR2 YYREEE (reference sequence). Trimming left V 0 bases short and J 8 bases short, with 14 bases between. This CDR3 comprises 14 residues.

The chain links TRBV27 to TRBJ1-2, with 8 bases lining up with TRBD1. The germline CDR1 and CDR2 sequences are MNHEY and SMNVEV (reference sequence). With 5 bases clipped from V and 2 bases from J, the junction kept 13 bases outside the gene matches. This CDR3 contains 17 residues. The CDR3: CASSRRGTGGPNYGYTF. In DNA, the CDR3 is TGTGCCAGCAGTCGACGCGGTACAGGGGGACCAAACTATGGCTACACCTTC.

The chain recombines TRBV7-6 with TRBJ2-1, with 8 nucleotides matching TRBD1. CDR3 length: 14 residues. The V segment lost 5 bases and the J segment 7 bases; nucleotides outside the gene matches: 7. Germline-derived CDR1 and CDR2 are SGHVS and FNYEAQ. The CDR3 DNA reads TGTGCCAGCAGCCCCGGGACAGGACCTAATGAGCAGTTCTTC. This sequence encodes CASSPGTGPNEQFF.

CDR3: CASSVGGKGTIRVTDTQYF. The CDR3 nucleotides are TGTGCCAGCAGCGTAGGAGGGAAGGGGACTATTCGGGTCACAGATACGCAGTATTTT. The V and J genes are TRBV9 and TRBJ2-3; 7 bases map to TRBD2. The CDR3 totals 19 residues. Germline trimming cut 0 bases from V and 2 bases from J; bases unmatched to any gene: 15. The V gene's germline CDR1 is SGDLS and CDR2 YYNGEE.

The rearrangement links TRBV18 to TRBJ2-2; 8 positions agree with TRBD2. The length of the CDR3 is 13 residues. Trimming removed 6 bases from V and 6 bases from J; junction bases left unmatched: 3. Germline values: CDR1 KGHSH, CDR2 LQKENI. CDR3 protein: CASSQLAAGELFF. CDR3 DNA sequence: TGTGCCAGCTCCCAACTAGCGGCCGGGGAGCTGTTTTTT.

V gene TRBV7-2 combines with J gene TRBJ2-2; 14 nucleotides line up with TRBD2. CDR3 size: 16 residues. The trim removed 6 bases at V and 9 bases at J, leaving 9 bases unmatched. Germline V gives CDR1 SGHTA, CDR2 FQGNSA. The CDR3 protein is CASSPRLAGGPRELFF. CDR3 nucleotide sequence: TGTGCCAGCAGTCCCAGACTAGCGGGGGGGCCGCGGGAGCTGTTTTTT. Full variable domain (missing parts from reference TRBV7-2 and TRBJ2-2): GAGVSQSPSNKVTEKGKDVELRCDPISGHTALYWYRQSLGQGLEFLIYFQGNSAPDKSGLPSDRFSAERTGGSVSTLTIQRTQQEDSAVYLCASSPRLAGGPRELFFGEGSRLTVL.

The chain links TRBV24-1 to TRBJ1-3; 8 nucleotides match TRBD1. The CDR3 has 16 residues. Germline CDR1 reads KGHDR; CDR2 reads SFDVKD. V dropped 4 bases and J dropped 3; count of bases not matched to a gene: 7. In DNA form, the CDR3 reads TGTGCCACCAGTGACCAGGGGGCGCCCCTTGGAAACACCATATATTTT. Its protein product is CATSDQGAPLGNTIYF.

This rearrangement joins TRBV14 to TRBJ2-1, with D perhaps matching TRBD2 (6 bases). CDR1 and CDR2 (germline): SGHDN, FVKESK. The V and J ends lost 3 bases and 2 bases respectively, with 14 bases between them. This CDR3 contains 16 residues. The CDR3 region is CASSHLYGEAYNEQFF. CDR3 DNA sequence: TGTGCCAGCAGCCACCTTTACGGGGAGGCCTACAATGAGCAGTTCTTC.

J is TRBJ1-6 and V is TRBV28; 7 bases match TRBD1. Germline V CDR1 and CDR2: MDHEN, SYDVKM. Germline trimming cut 3 bases from V and 7 bases from J; bases unmatched to any gene: 9. The CDR3 length is 16 residues. This CDR3 is CASSLAGTEKNSPLHF. The CDR3 nucleotides read TGTGCCAGCAGTTTGGCCGGGACAGAAAAAAATTCACCCCTCCACTTT.

The rearrangement links TRBV24-1 to TRBJ1-5; D is unclear. In germline, CDR1 is KGHDR, CDR2 SFDVKD. Trimming shortened V by 1 base and J by 3 bases, and 9 bases separated the two germline ends. CDR3 size: 15 residues. CDR3 coding DNA: TGTGCCACCAGTGATTTAGAGCGCATCAATCAGCCCCAGCATTTT. As protein: CATSDLERINQPQHF.

V gene TRBV11-1 combines with J gene TRBJ2-7, with TRBD2 identical over 8 bases. The germline V gene encodes CDR1 SGHAT and CDR2 FQDESV (reference sequence). There are 14 residues in the CDR3. V lost 1 base and J lost 3; bases outside the gene matches: 2. The CDR3 coding sequence is TGTGCCAGCAGCTTAGGCGGGGGGAGCTACGAGCAGTACGTC. Its protein is CASSLGGGSYEQYV.

V is TRBV5-1 and J is TRBJ2-2, with 9 bases matching TRBD1. Germline values: CDR1 SGHRS, CDR2 YFSETQ. The CDR3 contains 20 residues. V dropped 3 bases and J dropped 2; count of bases not matched to a gene: 17. The chain's CDR3 is CASSSLLFRGTGINTGELFF. CDR3 nucleotide sequence: TGCGCCAGCAGCTCGTTGCTATTCCGCGGGACAGGGATCAACACCGGGGAGCTGTTTTTT.

V gene TRBV6-6 combines with J gene TRBJ2-2, with 7 bases aligning to TRBD1. The V segment lost 0 bases and the J segment 4 bases; nucleotides outside the gene matches: 5. CDR1 is MNHNY and CDR2 is SVGAGI in the germline V gene (reference sequence). The CDR3 covers 16 residues. DNA for the CDR3: TGTGCCAGCAGTTACTCGAAGGGGGCTATCACCGGGGAGCTGTTTTTT. Translating gives CASSYSKGAITGELFF.

V is TRBV7-2 and J is TRBJ2-2; a possible D gene is TRBD1 (6 bases). CDR3 length equals 14 residues. Germline CDR1 SGHTA, CDR2 FQGNSA. V was trimmed by 3 bases and J by 7 bases, leaving 12 bases between them. The CDR3 loop is CASSFIGGGGELFF. The CDR3 region has the DNA TGTGCCAGCAGCTTTATTGGGGGCGGCGGGGAGCTGTTTTTT.

This clone was detected once. The chain combines TRBV5-4 with TRBJ2-5, with D possibly matching TRBD1 (5 bases). V lost 0 bases, J lost 1 base, and 7 bases lay in between. Germline V gene lookup returns CDR1 SGHNT and CDR2 YYREEE (reference sequence). The length of the CDR3 is 14 residues. The CDR3 DNA follows: TGTGCCAGCAGCTTGGTAGGGGCCCAAGAGACCCAGTACTTC. It codes for CASSLVGAQETQYF.

The chain carries TRBV7-8 and TRBJ2-3; D unresolved. V shed 5 bases and J shed 11 bases, with 14 bases lying between them. The CDR3 is made up of 12 amino acids. Germline V gene lookup returns CDR1 SGHVS and CDR2 FQNEAQ. As DNA, the CDR3 is TGTGCCAGCAGCCCAGATCGAACAAAGCAGTATTTT. It codes for CASSPDRTKQYF. The entire variable domain, with the rest obtained from reference TRBV7-8 and TRBJ2-3, is as follows: GAGVSQSPRYKVAKRGQDVALRCDPISGHVSLFWYQQALGQGPEFLTYFQNEAQLDKSGLPSDRFFAERPEGSVSTLKIQRTQQEDSAVYLCASSPDRTKQYFGPGTRLTVL.

V and J are TRBV6-5 and TRBJ1-2; 9 nucleotides match TRBD1. The germline V gene encodes CDR1 MNHEY and CDR2 SVGAGI. With V trimmed by 7 bases and J by 2 bases, 8 bases remained unmatched. CDR3 length equals 15 residues. CDR3 region: CASTGTGIDNYGYTF. The CDR3, as DNA: TGTGCCAGCACCGGGACAGGGATAGACAACTATGGCTACACCTTC.

V usage is TRBV5-1 and J usage is TRBJ2-3, with 7 bases fitting TRBD1. V lost 4 bases and J lost 2; bases outside the gene matches: 7. Germline CDR1 is SGHRS and CDR2 is YFSETQ. This CDR3 is built from 15 residues. CDR3 in DNA: TGCGCCAGCAGCAGAGGACAGGCAACCACAGATACGCAGTATTTT. This sequence encodes CASSRGQATTDTQYF.